The 27 T cell receptor beta chains listed next were all sequenced from one sample in a study of response to subunit inactivated influenza vaccine (dated by TCRdb to between 2018 and 2020). The protocol used for the library was RT-PCR. TCRdb records Illumina HiSeq 2500 as the sequencer. TCRdb reanalyzed the raw reads on its own, using fastp at Q25 for trimming and MiXCR for clone calling, and kept in-frame beta chains. Every entry covers one CDR3 protein and lists the most common genes and DNA from its rows. For this sample the table gives around 580,000 distinct CDR3 sequences, of which roughly 15% were detected only once. Clones ranked in the top ten supply approximately 12% of the sample. The sequencing here drew on PBMCs from blood, taken 12 days after vaccination. The receptors here all came from a man over 45 who received an inactivated influenza vaccine. Donor details come from another sample of the same person, matched by shared clones.

In this sample, this clonotype turned up a few times. The chain is built from TRBV11-2 and TRBJ2-5; no definite D call. This CDR3 comprises 14 residues. V was clipped by 3 bases and J by 2 bases, with 10 bases between them. Germline V gives CDR1 SGHAT, CDR2 FQNNGV. The CDR3 nucleotides are TGTGCCAGCAGCTTTTTCGACACACAAGAGACCCAGTACTTC. Encoded protein: CASSFFDTQETQYF.

The chain is built from TRBV14 and TRBJ2-2, with TRBD2 as a possible D gene (5 bases). V lost 0 bases and J 5 bases, leaving 13 bases between the germline ends. The CDR3 is 16 amino acids. Germline CDR1 reads SGHDN; CDR2 reads FVKESK. The CDR3 reads CASSQDHPGRTGELFF. CDR3 nucleotide sequence: TGTGCCAGCAGCCAAGATCATCCGGGAAGGACCGGGGAGCTGTTTTTT. Complete variable domain (other parts from reference TRBV14 and TRBJ2-2): EAGVTQFPSHSVIEKGQTVTLRCDPISGHDNLYWYRRVMGKEIKFLLHFVKESKQDESGMPNNRFLAERTGGTYSTLKVQPAELEDSGVYFCASSQDHPGRTGELFFGEGSRLTVL.

This clonotype was seen repeatedly, ten times or more. The gene calls are TRBV7-8 and TRBJ2-3, with TRBD1 matching 7 bases. In germline, CDR1 is SGHVS, CDR2 FQNEAQ. The CDR3 runs to 15 residues. The V gene end was trimmed by 2 bases and the J gene end by 2 bases; junction bases not matched to a gene: 4. The CDR3 DNA sequence: TGTGCCAGCAGCTTACGGACAGGTTTCACAGATACGCAGTATTTT. Translated: CASSLRTGFTDTQYF.

This clonotype was observed many times. V and J are TRBV7-2 and TRBJ2-1, with no clear D. V lost 1 base and J 5 bases, leaving 12 bases between the germline ends. Germline V lookup: CDR1 SGHTA, CDR2 FQGNSA. The CDR3 loop spans 15 amino acids. The CDR3 DNA is TGTGCCAGCAGCTTAGTATGGAGTCCTGACAATGAGCAGTTCTTC. Translated: CASSLVWSPDNEQFF.

This clonotype appeared a few times. The chain carries TRBV12-3 or TRBV12-4 and TRBJ2-7; 7 nucleotides agree with TRBD1. V lost 6 bases to trimming and J lost 3 bases; unmatched junction nucleotides: 8. This CDR3 is built from 14 residues. CDR3 protein: CASSPTGNHYEQYF. CDR3 DNA: TGTGCCAGCAGCCCGACAGGGAACCACTACGAGCAGTACTTC.

This chain uses TRBV12-3 or TRBV12-4 with TRBJ1-2; D remains unclear. Between the trimmed V and J ends, which lost 6 bases and 3 bases, there was a span of 8 bases. The CDR3 has 12 residues. The DNA of the CDR3 is TGTGCCAGCAGCAAAACCCACTATGGCTACACCTTC. It specifies CASSKTHYGYTF.

The table lists this clonotype with many counts. The J gene is TRBJ1-1, the V gene TRBV5-1; D possibly corresponds to TRBD1 (5 bases). Germline V gene data show CDR1 as SGHRS and CDR2 as YFSETQ. Trimming removed 1 base from V and 4 bases from J, with 11 bases in between. The CDR3 is 14 amino acids. This chain's CDR3 is CASSLFRVGTEAFF. CDR3 DNA: TGCGCCAGCAGCTTGTTCAGGGTGGGCACTGAAGCTTTCTTT. The variable domain in full, with the rest retrieved from reference TRBV5-1 and TRBJ1-1, is KAGVTQTPRYLIKTRGQQVTLSCSPISGHRSVSWYQQTPGQGLQFLFEYFSETQRNKGNFPGRFSGRQFSNSRSEMNVSTLELGDSALYLCASSLFRVGTEAFFGQGTRLTVV.

The rearrangement uses TRBV9 and TRBJ2-1, with 8 bases that match TRBD1. Germline V gene lookup returns CDR1 SGDLS and CDR2 YYNGEE. The CDR3 runs to 15 residues. V gave up 0 bases and J gave up 3 bases; unmatched junction bases: 2. The CDR3 DNA reads TGTGCCAGCAGCGTAGATGGACAGGGCTACAATGAGCAGTTCTTC. This gives the protein CASSVDGQGYNEQFF.

This clonotype was observed a single time. The rearrangement links TRBV6-5 to TRBJ2-1; TRBD2 matches at 9 bases. This CDR3 contains 18 residues. Trimming took 2 bases from V and 7 from J; bases not matched to a gene: 15. The germline gives CDR1 MNHEY, CDR2 SVGAGI. The CDR3 DNA sequence: TGTGCCAGCAGTTACGAAACTCGATCGGGACTAGCCCGAAATGAGCAGTTCTTC. It specifies CASSYETRSGLARNEQFF.

V usage is TRBV12-3 or TRBV12-4 and J usage is TRBJ2-5; the D gene is possibly TRBD2 (5 bases). CDR3 size: 16 residues. Trimming pared 4 bases from V and 0 bases from J, leaving 15 bases between. The CDR3 DNA reads as TGTGCCAGCAGTTGGCGCCCCTGGCGGGACCAAGAGACCCAGTACTTC. Translating it yields CASSWRPWRDQETQYF.

Ten or more counts support this clonotype. The chain employs TRBV6-5 and TRBJ1-3; TRBD1 matches 8 bases. Germline CDR1 is MNHEY and CDR2 is SVGAGI. V shed 0 bases and J 0 bases; nucleotides not matched to a gene: 7. The CDR3 extends over 18 amino acids. CDR3 DNA: TGTGCCAGCAGTTACTCAGCCGGAACAGGGGGCTCTGGAAACACCATATATTTT. It translates to CASSYSAGTGGSGNTIYF.

This clonotype turned up a few times. CDR3 amino acids: CASSQRGRNQETQYF. The CDR3 nucleotides read TGTGCCAGCTCCCAAAGGGGACGGAACCAAGAGACCCAGTACTTC. The chain couples TRBV18 to TRBJ2-5; possibly TRBD1 or TRBD2 for D (5 bases each). Germline CDR1 is KGHSH and CDR2 is LQKENI. The CDR3 consists of 15 residues. Trimming cost V 6 bases and J 0 bases, with 14 bases left between them.

The CDR3, as DNA: TGTGCCAGCAGCTTACGCCAGGGAATTCGCTACGAGCAGTACTTC. It codes for CASSLRQGIRYEQYF. V usage is TRBV7-2 and J usage is TRBJ2-7, with a tentative D call TRBD1 (5 bases). Germline values: CDR1 SGHTA, CDR2 FQGNSA. V lost 2 bases and J lost 3, with 14 bases in between. CDR3 size: 15 residues. Looking up the rest from reference TRBV7-2 and TRBJ2-7 gives the full variable domain: GAGVSQSPSNKVTEKGKDVELRCDPISGHTALYWYRQSLGQGLEFLIYFQGNSAPDKSGLPSDRFSAERTGGSVSTLTIQRTQQEDSAVYLCASSLRQGIRYEQYFGPGTRLTVT.

This clonotype appeared a few times. J is TRBJ2-7 and V is TRBV3-1; D possibly matches TRBD1 or TRBD2 (5 bases each). Trimming pared 5 bases from V and 2 bases from J, leaving 16 bases between. CDR1 is LGHDT and CDR2 is YNNKEL in the germline V gene (reference sequence). There are 15 residues in the CDR3. The CDR3 spells CASSSMSGRAYEQYF. The CDR3, as DNA: TGTGCCAGCAGCTCGATGTCGGGACGTGCCTACGAGCAGTACTTC.

This rearrangement joins TRBV7-9 to TRBJ2-1; 7 nucleotides line up with TRBD1. V lost 3 bases and J lost 4; bases outside the gene matches: 3. In germline, CDR1 is SEHNR, CDR2 FQNEAQ (reference sequence). The CDR3 is 14 amino acids. CDR3 bases: TGTGCCAGCAGCTTTAAACAGGGGTACAATGAGCAGTTCTTC. Translating it yields CASSFKQGYNEQFF.

This clonotype was counted many times. The chain combines TRBV29-1 with TRBJ2-1; 10 bases align to TRBD2. The length of the CDR3 is 14 residues. V lost 4 bases, J lost 8 bases, and 8 bases stayed unmatched. Germline CDR1 reads SQVTM; CDR2 reads ANQGSEA. The CDR3 sequence is CSVGVAGGVYEQFF. The CDR3 DNA reads as TGCAGCGTTGGCGTAGCGGGGGGTGTGTATGAGCAGTTCTTC.

The chain couples TRBV6-2 or TRBV6-3 to TRBJ2-1; 9 bases are shared with TRBD1. The CDR3 spans 13 residues. Trimming removed 8 bases from V and 8 bases from J; junction bases left unmatched: 7. Germline lookup yields CDR1 MNHEY and CDR2 SVGEGT. The CDR3 loop reads CASRGQGTDEQFF. The CDR3 region has the DNA TGTGCCAGCCGGGGACAGGGTACGGATGAGCAGTTCTTC.

This clonotype has a handful of counts. The chain has TRBV12-3 or TRBV12-4 and TRBJ1-3; D unclear. V lost 4 bases and J 0 bases, leaving 16 bases between the germline ends. The CDR3 loop spans 17 amino acids. DNA for the CDR3: TGTGCCAGCAGTTGGAAGGGTACCGAGAGCTCTGGAAACACCATATATTTT. This gives the protein CASSWKGTESSGNTIYF.

This clonotype was seen more than once but under ten times. The rearrangement links TRBV5-5 to TRBJ1-3; a possible D gene is TRBD1 (6 bases). Per the germline V gene, CDR1 is SGHKS and CDR2 is YYEKEE (reference sequence). The CDR3 contains 15 residues. V gave up 2 bases and J gave up 4 bases, with 13 bases separating them. The chain's CDR3 is CASSLIPGAGNTIYF. In DNA form, the CDR3 reads TGTGCCAGCAGCTTAATACCGGGGGCAGGAAACACCATATATTTT.

This clonotype was counted many times. This rearrangement joins TRBV3-1 to TRBJ2-7; 13 nucleotides line up with TRBD2. Trimming cost V 4 bases and J 1 base; bases outside gene matches: 1. The germline gives CDR1 LGHDT, CDR2 YNNKEL (reference sequence). The CDR3 consists of 15 residues. CDR3: CASSPGLAGSYEQYF. CDR3 in DNA: TGTGCCAGCAGCCCGGGACTAGCGGGGTCCTACGAGCAGTACTTC.

The sample holds a few counts of this clonotype. The CDR3 region is CASSQLSSGSYNEQFF. Written as DNA, the CDR3 is TGTGCCAGCAGCCAACTATCTAGCGGGAGTTACAATGAGCAGTTCTTC. The chain links TRBV14 to TRBJ2-1; 10 bases are shared with TRBD2. Unmatched junction bases numbered 5, after V lost 2 bases and J lost 4 bases. This CDR3 has 16 residues. Germline CDR1 SGHDN, CDR2 FVKESK. The entire variable domain, with the rest obtained from reference TRBV14 and TRBJ2-1, is as follows: EAGVTQFPSHSVIEKGQTVTLRCDPISGHDNLYWYRRVMGKEIKFLLHFVKESKQDESGMPNNRFLAERTGGTYSTLKVQPAELEDSGVYFCASSQLSSGSYNEQFFGPGTRLTVL.

This clonotype was found many times. In DNA form, the CDR3 reads TGTGCCAGCAACAGGGGGTACGAGCAGTACTTC. Protein: CASNRGYEQYF. The chain joins TRBV28 to TRBJ2-7; 8 bases are a match to TRBD1. CDR3 length: 11 residues. Germline CDR1 reads MDHEN; CDR2 reads SYDVKM. J was trimmed by 4 bases and V by 7 bases; bases with no gene match: 0.

This clonotype was seen a few times. The J gene is TRBJ2-2, the V gene TRBV7-8; D is undetermined. Trimming removed 5 bases at V and 7 bases at J, with 17 bases between. The length of the CDR3 is 15 residues. CDR1 is SGHVS, CDR2 FQNEAQ, per germline. CDR3 in DNA: TGTGCCAGCAGCCTCCCGGCTAACTTGTACGGGGAGCTGTTTTTT. This gives the protein CASSLPANLYGELFF.

The chain has TRBV24-1 and TRBJ2-6; D is undetermined. Germline loops: CDR1 KGHDR, CDR2 SFDVKD. Trimming took off 3 bases at V and 0 bases at J, with 5 bases between the two ends. The CDR3 is 15 amino acids. CDR3 in amino acids: CATSDKASGANVLTF. The CDR3 DNA sequence: TGTGCCACCAGTGATAAGGCCTCTGGGGCCAACGTCCTGACTTTC.

This sequence joins TRBV5-1 and TRBJ2-5, with D uncertain. CDR3 length: 13 amino acids. Trimming shortened V by 0 bases and J by 4 bases, and 7 bases separated the two germline ends. Germline loops: CDR1 SGHRS, CDR2 YFSETQ. The CDR3 protein is CASSLAQRETQYF. DNA for the CDR3: TGCGCCAGCAGCTTGGCGCAGAGAGAGACCCAGTACTTC.

This clonotype was detected only a few times. The J gene is TRBJ2-1, the V gene TRBV20-1; 12 bases align to TRBD2. J gave up 4 bases and V 3 bases, and 7 bases lay outside the gene matches. Per the germline V gene, CDR1 is DFQATT and CDR2 is SNEGSKA (reference sequence). The CDR3 extends over 16 amino acids. CDR3 sequence reads: CSASGQTSGRYNEQFF. In nucleotides, the CDR3 is TGCAGTGCTAGTGGGCAGACTAGCGGGAGATACAATGAGCAGTTCTTC.

This clonotype has only a few counts. The chain recombines TRBV4-2 with TRBJ2-7, with 9 bases aligning to TRBD2. V shed 2 bases and J 7 bases; nucleotides not matched to a gene: 0. CDR1 is LGHNA, CDR2 YNFKEQ, per germline. This CDR3 is built from 12 residues. In DNA form, the CDR3 reads TGTGCCAGCAGCCAAACTAGCGGGGAGCAGTACTTC. Encoded protein: CASSQTSGEQYF.